This T cell receptor beta chain was identified in a study of long-term antiretroviral therapy in people with HIV. Study outcomes and limitations: Despite increasing after ART, diversity remained lower than that of transplant donor controls. Controls had broader CDR3 length ranges than HIV repertoires did.

The run of the v3.0 immunoSEQ assay was at survey level. Sequenced by immunoSEQ multiplex PCR; TCRdb stores in-frame clones only, minus some. The sample consists of over 30,000 clones, 79% of them appearing once. About this clone itself: Its specificity is unknown.

This CDR3 is built from 16 residues. CDR1 is SEHNR and CDR2 is FQNEAQ in the germline V gene (reference sequence). Deletions cut 2 bases from V and 0 bases from J, with 13 bases between. The sequence was obtained from a man younger than 35 with HIV. V gene TRBV7-9 combines with J gene TRBJ1-1; D call uncertain. The source was unsorted PBMCs, collected 1.9 years after starting antiretroviral therapy. DNA for the CDR3: TGTGCCAGCAGCTTACCATCACCGGGGTTGAACACTGAAGCTTTCTTT. Translating gives CASSLPSPGLNTEAFF. Variable domain in full (rest from reference TRBV7-9 and TRBJ1-1): DTGVSQNPRHKITKRGQNVTFRCDPISEHNRLYWYRQTLGQGPEFLTYFQNEAQLEKSRLLSDRFSAERPKGSFSTLEIQRTEQGDSAMYLCASSLPSPGLNTEAFFGQGTRLTVV.